This TCR beta chain was observed in a study of graft-versus-host responses after intestinal transplantation. Remarks on this clone: Its antigen is not known.

Trimming pared 3 bases from V and 0 bases from J, leaving 18 bases between. CDR1 and CDR2 from the germline V gene are LNHNV and YYDKDF (reference sequence). The CDR3 runs to 17 residues. Sequencing was performed with immunoSEQ multiplex PCR; in TCRdb, only in-frame clones are kept and a portion is missing. The table lists more than 70,000 clones, 90% of them singletons. The rearrangement links TRBV15 to TRBJ2-7; maybe TRBD1 (5 bases). The receptor comes from a human donor who received an intestinal transplant. The input for sequencing was unstimulated CD4+ T cells sorted from spleen or lymph node cells, taken before intestinal transplant. The CDR3 region is CATSRDKLLQSSYEQYF. The CDR3 DNA follows: TGTGCCACCAGCAGGGACAAACTGCTACAAAGCTCCTACGAGCAGTACTTC.